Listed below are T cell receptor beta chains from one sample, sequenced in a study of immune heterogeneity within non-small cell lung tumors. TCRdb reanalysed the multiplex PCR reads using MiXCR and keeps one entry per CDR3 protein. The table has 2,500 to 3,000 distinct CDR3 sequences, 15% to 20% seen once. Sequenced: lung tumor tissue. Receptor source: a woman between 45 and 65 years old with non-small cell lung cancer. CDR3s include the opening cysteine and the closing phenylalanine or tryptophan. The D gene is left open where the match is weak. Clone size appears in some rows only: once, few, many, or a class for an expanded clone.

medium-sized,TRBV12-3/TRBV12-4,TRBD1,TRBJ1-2,TGTGCCAGCAGCCAGGGGGTGGGTGGCTACACCTTC,CASSQGVGGYTF
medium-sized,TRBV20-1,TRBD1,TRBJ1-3,TGCAGTGCTCCACAGGGGGCTGGAAACACCATATATTTT,CSAPQGAGNTIYF
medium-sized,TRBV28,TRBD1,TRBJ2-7,TGTGCCAGCAGGGGACAGGGGGGCGGCGAGCAGTACTTC,CASRGQGGGEQYF
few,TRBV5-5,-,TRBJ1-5,TGTGTCAGCAGCGCCCCCCCGGGGGACAGCAATCAGCCCCAGCATTTT,CVSSAPPGDSNQPQHF
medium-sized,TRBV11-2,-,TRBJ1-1,TGTGCCAGCAGCTTCTTTCAGAACACTGAAGCTTTCTTT,CASSFFQNTEAFF
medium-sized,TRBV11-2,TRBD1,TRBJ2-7,TGTGCCAGCAGCTTTTACGGGACAGAAACCTACGAGCAGTACTTC,CASSFYGTETYEQYF
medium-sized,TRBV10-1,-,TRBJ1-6,TGCGCCAGCAGCCGAGACATCGGGCCCCGGTATAATTCACCCCTCCACTTT,CASSRDIGPRYNSPLHF
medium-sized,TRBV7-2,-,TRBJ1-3,TGTGCCAGCAGTCGATCGGGGCCTCCTGGAAACACCATATATTTT,CASSRSGPPGNTIYF
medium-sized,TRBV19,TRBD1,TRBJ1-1,TGTGCCACCAAGGGGGACAGGGTGAACACTGAAGCTTTCTTT,CATKGDRVNTEAFF
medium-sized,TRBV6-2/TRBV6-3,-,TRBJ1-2,TGTGCCAGCAGACCACCCGGGGATGGGATCCTCTATGGCTACACCTTC,CASRPPGDGILYGYTF
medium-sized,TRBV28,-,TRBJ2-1,TGTGCCAGCAGTCCGCCCAACCCTCTGGCGTACAATGAGCAGTTCTTC,CASSPPNPLAYNEQFF
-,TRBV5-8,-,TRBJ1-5,TGTGCCAGCAGCTTGCTCTCTGGGGGCGATCAGCCCCAGCATTTT,CASSLLSGGDQPQHF
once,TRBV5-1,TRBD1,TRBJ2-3,TGCGCCAGCAGCGCGGGGACAGGGGGCTTGGCAGATACGCAGTATTTT,CASSAGTGGLADTQYF
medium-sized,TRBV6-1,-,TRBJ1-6,TGTGCCAGCAACGAGCAGGGGAATTCACCCCTCCACTTT,CASNEQGNSPLHF
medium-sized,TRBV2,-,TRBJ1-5,TGTGCCAGCAGTGAAAACAGATTTAGGCAGCCCCAGCATTTT,CASSENRFRQPQHF
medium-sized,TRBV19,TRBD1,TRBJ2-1,TGTGCCAGTAGTAGGGGACAGGAATCCTACAATGAGCAGTTCTTC,CASSRGQESYNEQFF
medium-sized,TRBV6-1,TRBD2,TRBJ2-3,TGTGCCAGCAGTGAATGGGGGACTAGCGGGGGCACAGATACGCAGTATTTT,CASSEWGTSGGTDTQYF
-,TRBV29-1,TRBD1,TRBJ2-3,TGCAGCGTTGAAGGTCAGGGGGTTGGTGGTGTGCAGTATTTT,CSVEGQGVGGVQYF
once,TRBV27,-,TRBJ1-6,TGTGCCAGCAGTAAATTAGGGGCAGCTAATTCACCCCTCCACTTT,CASSKLGAANSPLHF
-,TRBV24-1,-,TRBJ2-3,TGTGCCACCAGTGATTTCAAGGGCTCGCCCACAGATACGCAGTATTTT,CATSDFKGSPTDTQYF
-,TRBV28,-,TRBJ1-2,TGTGCCAGCAGTTTTACAGAAATTTTCTATGGCTACACCTTC,CASSFTEIFYGYTF
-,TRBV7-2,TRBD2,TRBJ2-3,TGTGCCAGCAGCGGTCCGGGACTAGCGTGGGGGATAACTAGCACAGATACGCAGTATTTT,CASSGPGLAWGITSTDTQYF
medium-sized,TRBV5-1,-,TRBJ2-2,TGCGCCAGCAGCTCGCCAGATGGGTTTACCCCGATCCTTAACACCGGGGAGCTGTTTTTT,CASSSPDGFTPILNTGELFF
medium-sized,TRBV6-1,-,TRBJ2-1,TGTGCCAGCAGTAGACAGAGCTCCTACAATGAGCAGTTCTTC,CASSRQSSYNEQFF
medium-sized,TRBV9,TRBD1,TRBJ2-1,TGTGCCAGCAGCGGACAGGGGCTGGGCAATGAGCAGTTCTTC,CASSGQGLGNEQFF
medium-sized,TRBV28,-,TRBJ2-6,TGTGCCAGCAATGGGGAGATGGGGGCCAACGTCCTGACTTTC,CASNGEMGANVLTF
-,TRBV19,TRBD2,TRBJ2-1,TGTGCCAGTAGGGGCGGGGGTTGTAGCGGGAGAACGAATGAGCAGTTCTTC,CASRGGGCSGRTNEQFF
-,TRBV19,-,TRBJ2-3,TGTGCCAGTAGTACCTCCTACCGGGTTTACAGCACAGATATGCAGTATTTT,CASSTSYRVYSTDMQYF
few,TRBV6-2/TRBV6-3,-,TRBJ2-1,TGTGCCAGCAGAGAGCCGGGAAGCTCTTACAATGAGCAGTTCTTC,CASREPGSSYNEQFF
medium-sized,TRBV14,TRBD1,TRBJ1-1,TGTGCCAGCAGCCTCCATACAGGGGGCACTGAAGCTTTCTTT,CASSLHTGGTEAFF
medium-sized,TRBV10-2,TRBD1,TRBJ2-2,TGCGCCAGCAGTGAGGACAGGGTTCGGACCGGGGAGCTGTTTTTT,CASSEDRVRTGELFF
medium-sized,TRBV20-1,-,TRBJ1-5,TGCAGTGCTAGGAAGGGGAATCAGCCCCAGCATTTT,CSARKGNQPQHF
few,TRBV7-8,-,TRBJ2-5,TGTGCCAGCAGCTTAGGAGAGATCCAGTACTTC,CASSLGEIQYF
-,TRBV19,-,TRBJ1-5,TGTGCCAGCAGCGTCTCCGGCAGTAGTTATAACAAACAGCCCCAGCATTTT,CASSVSGSSYNKQPQHF
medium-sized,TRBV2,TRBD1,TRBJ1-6,TGTGCCAGCATCATCGGACAGGGTTATTCACCCCTCCACTTT,CASIIGQGYSPLHF
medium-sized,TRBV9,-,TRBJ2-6,TGTGCCAGCAGCCCCCTCCCGGGGTCCGGGGCCAACGTCCTGACTTTC,CASSPLPGSGANVLTF
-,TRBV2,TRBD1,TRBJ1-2,TGTGCCAGCAGTGCCCAGGGGGCGCAGAGCTATGGCTACACCTTC,CASSAQGAQSYGYTF
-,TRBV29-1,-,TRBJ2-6,TGCAGCGTTGGGGGGAGCTCTGGGGCCAACGTCCTGACTTTC,CSVGGSSGANVLTF
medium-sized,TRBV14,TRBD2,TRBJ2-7,TGTGCCAGCAGCCAGGGGGGGTTCGAGCAGTACTTC,CASSQGGFEQYF